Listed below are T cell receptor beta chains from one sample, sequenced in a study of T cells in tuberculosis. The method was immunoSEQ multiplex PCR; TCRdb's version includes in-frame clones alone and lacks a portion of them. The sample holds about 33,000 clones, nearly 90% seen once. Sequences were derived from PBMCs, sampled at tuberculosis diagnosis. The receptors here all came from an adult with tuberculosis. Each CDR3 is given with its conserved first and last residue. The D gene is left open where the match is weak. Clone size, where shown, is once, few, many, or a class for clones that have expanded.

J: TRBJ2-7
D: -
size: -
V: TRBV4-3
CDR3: CASSQGVLAPYEQYF
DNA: TGCGCCAGCAGCCAAGGGGTGCTAGCCCCCTACGAGCAGTACTTC

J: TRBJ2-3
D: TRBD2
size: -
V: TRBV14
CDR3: CASSLLAGELADTQYF
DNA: TGTGCCAGCAGCCTGCTGGCGGGAGAACTGGCAGATACGCAGTATTTT

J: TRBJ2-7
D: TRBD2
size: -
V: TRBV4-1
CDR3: CASSQGAGAYEQYF
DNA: TGCGCCAGCAGCCAAGGAGCGGGAGCCTACGAGCAGTACTTC

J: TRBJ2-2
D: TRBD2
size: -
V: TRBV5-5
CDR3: CASSLLASLAGGYGGELFF
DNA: TGTGCCAGCAGCTTGTTGGCCTCCCTAGCGGGGGGCTACGGCGGGGAGCTGTTTTTT

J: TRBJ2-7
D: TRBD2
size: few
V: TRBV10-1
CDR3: CATSKTGGREDEQYF
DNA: TGCGCCACCTCTAAGACTGGCGGGAGGGAGGACGAGCAGTACTTC

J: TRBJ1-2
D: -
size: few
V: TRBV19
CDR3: CASSRGNNHYGYTF
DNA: TGTGCCAGTAGTCGGGGAAACAACCACTATGGCTACACCTTC

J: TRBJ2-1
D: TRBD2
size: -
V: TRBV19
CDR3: CASSISGTSGKYNEQFF
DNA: TGTGCCAGTAGTATCTCAGGGACTAGCGGGAAATACAATGAGCAGTTCTTC

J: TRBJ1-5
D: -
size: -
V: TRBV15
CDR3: CATSPSLRGSQPQHF
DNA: TGTGCCACCAGCCCATCATTGCGAGGGTCCCAGCCCCAGCATTTT

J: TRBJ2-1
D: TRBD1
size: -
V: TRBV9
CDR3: CASSLSGTGGRDEQFF
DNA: TGTGCCAGCAGCCTCTCCGGGACAGGGGGTAGGGATGAGCAGTTCTTC

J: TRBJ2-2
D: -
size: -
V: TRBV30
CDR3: CAWSVYRLYTGELFF
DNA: TGTGCCTGGAGTGTATACAGGCTCTACACCGGGGAGCTGTTTTTT

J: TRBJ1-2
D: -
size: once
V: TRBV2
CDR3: CASSEIQKTNYGYTF
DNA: TGTGCCAGCAGTGAGATACAGAAGACTAACTATGGCTACACCTTC

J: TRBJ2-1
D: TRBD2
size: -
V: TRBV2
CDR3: CASRGLAGPDEQFF
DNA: TGTGCCAGCAGGGGACTAGCGGGTCCCGATGAGCAGTTCTTC

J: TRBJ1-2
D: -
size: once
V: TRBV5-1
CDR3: CASYSFGRGMNGYTF
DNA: TGCGCCAGCTACAGCTTCGGACGGGGTATGAATGGCTACACCTTC

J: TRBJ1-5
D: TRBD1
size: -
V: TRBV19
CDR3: CASSFTGEVGEKQPQHF
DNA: TGTGCCAGTAGTTTTACAGGGGAAGTGGGAGAGAAACAGCCCCAGCATTTT

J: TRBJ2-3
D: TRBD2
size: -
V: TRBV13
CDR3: CASSLDYRGRDGDTQYF
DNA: TGTGCCAGCAGCTTAGACTATCGTGGGAGGGATGGAGATACGCAGTATTTT

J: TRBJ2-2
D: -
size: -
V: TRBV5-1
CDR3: CASSSTGNTGELFF
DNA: TGCGCCAGCAGCTCGACAGGGAACACCGGGGAGCTGTTTTTT

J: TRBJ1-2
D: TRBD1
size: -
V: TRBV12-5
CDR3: CASGSGQGAVGGYTF
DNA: TGTGCTAGTGGCTCGGGACAGGGGGCCGTGGGTGGCTACACCTTC

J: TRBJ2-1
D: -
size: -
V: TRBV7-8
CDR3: CASSFRVSYNEQFF
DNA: TGTGCCAGCAGCTTTCGGGTTTCCTACAATGAGCAGTTCTTC

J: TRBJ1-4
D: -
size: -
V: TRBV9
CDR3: CASSRDNSEKLFF
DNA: TGTGCCAGCAGCCGCGACAATTCCGAAAAACTGTTTTTT

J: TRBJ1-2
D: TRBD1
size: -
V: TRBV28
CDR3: CASSPQPDRASPYGYTF
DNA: TGTGCCAGCAGCCCCCAACCCGACAGGGCCTCCCCCTATGGCTACACCTTC

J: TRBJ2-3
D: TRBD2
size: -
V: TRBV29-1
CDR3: CSVGLAGVPDTQYF
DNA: TGCAGCGTTGGGCTAGCGGGGGTTCCAGATACGCAGTATTTT

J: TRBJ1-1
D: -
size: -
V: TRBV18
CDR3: CASSPGSGSEAFF
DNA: TGTGCCAGCTCACCGGGTTCGGGTTCTGAAGCTTTCTTT

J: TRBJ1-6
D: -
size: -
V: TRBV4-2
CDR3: CASSQEGNNSPLHF
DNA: TGTGCCAGCAGCCAAGAGGGCAATAATTCACCCCTCCACTTT

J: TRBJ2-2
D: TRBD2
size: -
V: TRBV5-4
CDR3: CASSPSGPANTGELFF
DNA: TGTGCCAGCAGCCCTAGCGGGCCTGCGAACACCGGGGAGCTGTTTTTT

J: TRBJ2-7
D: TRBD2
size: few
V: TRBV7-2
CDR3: CASSTGLAGVLEEQYF
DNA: TGTGCCAGCAGCACCGGACTAGCGGGGGTATTAGAAGAGCAGTACTTC

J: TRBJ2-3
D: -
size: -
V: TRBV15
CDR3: CATSRDSVHTDTQYF
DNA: TGTGCCACCAGCAGAGATAGTGTTCACACAGATACGCAGTATTTT

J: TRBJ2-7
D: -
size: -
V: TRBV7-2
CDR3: CASSLSMGQAYEQYF
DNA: TGTGCCAGCAGCTTAAGCATGGGACAAGCCTACGAGCAGTACTTC